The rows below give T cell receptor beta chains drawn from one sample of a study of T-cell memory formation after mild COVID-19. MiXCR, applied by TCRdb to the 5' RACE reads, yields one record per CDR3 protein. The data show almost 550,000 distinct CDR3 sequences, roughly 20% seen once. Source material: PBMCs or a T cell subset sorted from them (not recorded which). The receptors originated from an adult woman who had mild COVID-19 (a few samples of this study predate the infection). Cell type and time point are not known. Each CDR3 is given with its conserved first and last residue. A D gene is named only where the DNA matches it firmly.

CASRRTPVYEQYF TRBV12-3/TRBV12-4 NA TRBJ2-7 13
CASSGRQGLADTQYF TRBV18 NA TRBJ2-3 15
CASALREGTNQPQHF TRBV7-8 NA TRBJ1-5 15
CASSLLAGDTQYF TRBV5-6 TRBD2 TRBJ2-3 13
CASSVGQRDGGYNEQFF TRBV9 TRBD2 TRBJ2-1 17
CAISDLVLAGMDEQFF TRBV10-3 TRBD2 TRBJ2-1 16
CATSSSPTGELFF TRBV15 NA TRBJ2-2 13
CASSYPIYGYTF TRBV6-2/TRBV6-3 NA TRBJ1-2 12
CASSLAGARSYEQYF TRBV4-1 NA TRBJ2-7 15
CASSFGGSDSAYTF TRBV5-5 NA TRBJ1-2 14
CASSESLTPGANVLTF TRBV5-1 NA TRBJ2-6 16
CATSDAGGVGETQYF TRBV24-1 NA TRBJ2-5 15
CASSISASSYNEQFF TRBV19 NA TRBJ2-1 15
CASSYAGTGGKETQYF TRBV6-5 NA TRBJ2-5 16
CASSYSQVGYGYTF TRBV6-6 NA TRBJ1-2 14
CASSSQREVDEQYF TRBV7-9 TRBD2 TRBJ2-7 14
CASSSRTAMLAKNIQYF TRBV3-1 NA TRBJ2-4 17
CASSHGRVTSGGAQYF TRBV4-1 TRBD2 TRBJ2-7 16
CASNLGTGIEAFF TRBV2 TRBD1 TRBJ1-1 13
CATSDLGSLRYF TRBV24-1 NA TRBJ2-4 12
CASSLNPALGRESYEQYF TRBV18 NA TRBJ2-7 18
CASYSRGRGGSGELFF TRBV25-1 NA TRBJ2-2 16
CASSLLLGGGGPDTQYF TRBV7-9 NA TRBJ2-3 17
CASSPTSVNEQFF TRBV7-7 TRBD2 TRBJ2-1 13